Shown below are 25 T cell receptor beta chains from a single sample sequenced in a study of T cells in Graves' hyperthyroidism and ophthalmopathy. Amplified TCR beta CDR3 regions derived from RNA transcripts. In the first-round RT-PCR of the TCR CDR3, the HTBI primer set was used. TCRdb passed the multiplex PCR reads through MiXCR, listing each CDR3 protein once. Of 620,000 or so distinct CDR3 sequences in the sample, roughly 15% were seen once. The specimen sequenced was blood. Receptors originate from a woman aged 45-60 years with Graves' ophthalmopathy.

The chain is built from TRBV11-2 and TRBJ2-5; 11 bases are shared with TRBD2. The CDR3 sequence is 17 residues long. The V and J ends lost 6 bases and 2 bases, in that order; junction bases with no gene match: 11. Germline V gene lookup returns CDR1 SGHAT and CDR2 FQNNGV. DNA for the CDR3: TGTGCCAGCAGGGGCGGGACTAGCGGACCGGTTCAAGAGACCCAGTACTTC. Protein sequence: CASRGGTSGPVQETQYF.

This sequence joins TRBV30 and TRBJ2-1; D gene unclear. Trimming pared 2 bases from V and 4 bases from J, leaving 6 bases between. The germline V gene has CDR1 GTSNPN and CDR2 SVGIG (reference sequence). CDR3 length equals 12 residues. This CDR3 reads CAWSPDYNEQFF. DNA for the CDR3: TGTGCCTGGAGTCCAGATTACAATGAGCAGTTCTTC.

The chain has TRBV12-3 or TRBV12-4 and TRBJ2-5, with 9 nucleotides matching TRBD1. The CDR3 extends over 17 amino acids. V was clipped by 10 bases and J by 5 bases; unmatched bases: 20. CDR3: CAITGPAGTGNVETQYF. In nucleotides, the CDR3 is TGTGCCATCACCGGTCCCGCCGGGACAGGGAATGTGGAGACCCAGTACTTC.

This clonotype was seen many times. V and J are TRBV28 and TRBJ2-3, with TRBD2 matching 9 bases. Germline assignment: CDR1 MDHEN and CDR2 SYDVKM. Unmatched junction bases numbered 11, after V lost 3 bases and J lost 7 bases. This CDR3 has 16 amino acids. CDR3 amino acids: CASSFLGTSSSNTQYF. CDR3 sequence (DNA): TGTGCCAGCAGTTTTCTCGGGACTAGCAGCTCTAATACGCAGTATTTT.

In this sample, this clonotype turned up many times. The chain couples TRBV20-1 to TRBJ2-1; D is perhaps TRBD1 (6 bases). This CDR3 has 19 residues. Trimming took 1 base from V and 0 from J, leaving 22 bases between them. Germline values: CDR1 DFQATT, CDR2 SNEGSKA (reference sequence). CDR3 DNA: TGCAGTGCTAGAGGATGGACCGAGGGGGATTCGAGCTCCTACAATGAGCAGTTCTTC. Translating gives CSARGWTEGDSSSYNEQFF.

This clonotype was seen ten or more times. V and J are TRBV19 and TRBJ2-1; no reliable D call. Trimming cost V 6 bases and J 2 bases, with 8 bases left between them. CDR3 size: 13 residues. Germline loops: CDR1 LNHDA, CDR2 SQIVND (reference sequence). The CDR3 DNA follows: TGTGCCAGTAGCGGGCGACCCTACAATGAGCAGTTCTTC. Translated: CASSGRPYNEQFF.

This clonotype was observed at least ten times. The chain carries TRBV3-1 and TRBJ2-7; TRBD2 is a possible D gene (5 bases). This CDR3 comprises 16 residues. Trimming pared 0 bases from V and 3 bases from J, leaving 15 bases between. From germline, CDR1 is LGHDT and CDR2 YNNKEL (reference sequence). In nucleotides, the CDR3 is TGTGCCAGCAGCCAAGAAAGTTCCTTGAGGGTCTACGAGCAGTACTTC. Its protein is CASSQESSLRVYEQYF.

Notes on this clonotype: Just one base apart from a much larger clone, this may be a read error. The CDR3 region is CVSSISGARTDTQYF. CDR3 DNA: TGTGTCAGCAGCATAAGCGGGGCTCGCACAGATACGCAGTATTTT. The J gene is TRBJ2-3, the V gene TRBV7-9, with 7 bases fitting TRBD2. Germline lookup yields CDR1 SEHNR and CDR2 FQNEAQ (reference sequence). This CDR3 region has 15 residues.

This clonotype was counted only a few times. V is TRBV20-1 and J is TRBJ2-5; 12 nucleotides align to TRBD2. The V gene end was trimmed by 6 bases and the J gene end by 5 bases; junction bases not matched to a gene: 10. CDR1 is DFQATT and CDR2 is SNEGSKA in the germline V gene (reference sequence). CDR3 length: 15 residues. CDR3 protein: CSAPRLAGESETQYF. The DNA for the CDR3 is TGCAGTGCCCCCCGACTAGCGGGAGAATCGGAGACCCAGTACTTC.

The genes are TRBV19 and TRBJ1-5, with D maybe TRBD1 (5 bases). Trimming removed 4 bases from V and 2 bases from J, with 12 bases in between. CDR1 and CDR2 (germline): LNHDA, SQIVND (reference sequence). The CDR3 contains 15 residues. The CDR3 loop is CASSKSGDRNQPQHF. CDR3 DNA: TGTGCCAGTAGTAAATCCGGGGACCGCAATCAGCCCCAGCATTTT.

The rearrangement joins TRBV7-6 to TRBJ2-5; D gene ambiguous. Trimming shortened V by 0 bases and J by 5 bases, and 4 bases separated the two germline ends. CDR1 and CDR2 (germline): SGHVS, FNYEAQ. There are 12 residues in the CDR3. The CDR3 DNA reads as TGTGCCAGCAGCTTAGCGTACGAGACCCAGTACTTC. Translating it yields CASSLAYETQYF.

This clonotype was observed a few times. This rearrangement joins TRBV9 to TRBJ2-7, with TRBD2 matching 10 bases. The trim removed 0 bases at V and 0 bases at J, leaving 3 bases unmatched. Germline loops: CDR1 SGDLS, CDR2 YYNGEE. The CDR3 totals 16 residues. This CDR3 reads CASSVGTSGSSYEQYF. DNA for the CDR3: TGTGCCAGCAGCGTAGGGACTAGCGGAAGCTCCTACGAGCAGTACTTC.

The chain links TRBV7-8 to TRBJ2-3; D remains ambiguous. Germline lookup yields CDR1 SGHVS and CDR2 FQNEAQ. This CDR3 region has 15 residues. V lost 7 bases, J lost 0 bases, and 14 bases lay in between. CDR3 sequence: CASTRTQTSTDTQYF. CDR3 coding DNA: TGTGCCAGCACAAGGACCCAAACTAGCACAGATACGCAGTATTTT.

The chain has TRBV28 and TRBJ1-1, with 10 bases identical to TRBD1. After removal of 8 bases from V and 0 bases from J, the junction contained 9 bases not matched to a gene. The length of the CDR3 is 16 residues. Germline-derived CDR1 and CDR2 are MDHEN and SYDVKM. The CDR3, as DNA: TGTGCCAGCGGACTTGGGACAGGGGTGATGAACACTGAAGCTTTCTTT. The encoded protein is CASGLGTGVMNTEAFF. The full variable domain, its missing parts supplied by reference TRBV28 and TRBJ1-1, is DVKVTQSSRYLVKRTGEKVFLECVQDMDHENMFWYRQDPGLGLRLIYFSYDVKMKEKGDIPEGYSVSREKKERFSLILESASTNQTSMYLCASGLGTGVMNTEAFFGQGTRLTVV.

This clonotype was observed many times. The J gene is TRBJ2-7, the V gene TRBV20-1, with D unresolved. Between the trimmed V and J ends, which lost 5 bases and 2 bases, there was a span of 19 bases. Germline CDR1 DFQATT, CDR2 SNEGSKA (reference sequence). The CDR3 is made up of 15 amino acids. DNA of the CDR3: TGCAGTGCTTATACCTCCCGACTCCCCGCCTACGAGCAGTACTTC. This encodes CSAYTSRLPAYEQYF.

This clonotype has ten or more counts. V usage is TRBV13 and J usage is TRBJ1-2, with 10 bases lining up with TRBD1. There are 17 residues in the CDR3. Trimming at V came to 5 bases and at J to 4 bases, leaving 13 bases not matched to a gene. CDR1 PRHDT and CDR2 FYEKMQ come from the germline V gene (reference sequence). The CDR3 loop reads CASSILQTGGGGYGYTF. The CDR3 DNA follows: TGTGCCAGCAGCATCCTCCAGACAGGGGGCGGGGGCTATGGCTACACCTTC. Full variable domain (rest looked up from reference TRBV13 and TRBJ1-2): AAGVIQSPRHLIKEKRETATLKCYPIPRHDTVYWYQQGPGQDPQFLISFYEKMQSDKGSIPDRFSAQQFSDYHSELNMSSLELGDSALYFCASSILQTGGGGYGYTFGSGTRLTVV.

The J gene is TRBJ1-1, the V gene TRBV29-1, with D possibly matching TRBD1 (5 bases). With 4 bases removed from V and 3 bases from J, the gap between germline ends came to 12 bases. The CDR3 loop spans 13 amino acids. The V gene's germline CDR1 is SQVTM and CDR2 ANQGSEA. CDR3 in amino acids: CSVVWGYDTEAFF. CDR3 bases: TGCAGCGTTGTATGGGGGTATGACACTGAAGCTTTCTTT.

This clonotype was observed many times. This chain connects TRBV30 to TRBJ2-3; 13 bases map to TRBD2. V trimming: 5 bases; J trimming: 4 bases; junction bases outside the gene matches: 3. Germline CDR1 is GTSNPN and CDR2 is SVGIG (reference sequence). The CDR3 extends over 14 amino acids. The CDR3 region has the DNA TGTGCCTGGGGACTAGCGGGAGTTCCAGATACGCAGTATTTT. Translated, it gives CAWGLAGVPDTQYF.

This clonotype occurred a few times. The gene calls are TRBV20-1 and TRBJ1-4; no reliable D call. The V gene's germline CDR1 is DFQATT and CDR2 SNEGSKA (reference sequence). Trimming took off 3 bases at V and 8 bases at J, with 7 bases between the two ends. The length of the CDR3 is 11 residues. The CDR3 region is CSARSTEKLFF. CDR3 nucleotide sequence: TGCAGTGCTAGGTCCACGGAAAAACTGTTTTTT.

In this sample, this clonotype turned up many times. The CDR3 nucleotides read TGTGCTAGTGGTTTGGTTTTCGGGACTAGCGGGAGGGCCGTGATTGCCTATGAGCAGTTCTTC. It codes for CASGLVFGTSGRAVIAYEQFF. The chain uses TRBV12-5 and TRBJ2-1; 16 bases are a match to TRBD2. The CDR3 length is 21 residues. Germline V gene sequence: CDR1 LGHNT, CDR2 FRNRAP. Germline trimming cut 0 bases from V and 8 bases from J; bases unmatched to any gene: 16.

In this sample, this clonotype turned up a few times. This rearrangement joins TRBV20-1 to TRBJ2-7; D is perhaps TRBD1 or TRBD2 (5 bases each). Germline assignment: CDR1 DFQATT and CDR2 SNEGSKA (reference sequence). With 3 bases removed from V and 6 bases from J, the gap between germline ends came to 15 bases. The CDR3 spans 13 residues. The CDR3 here is CSASILVGREQYF. In DNA form, the CDR3 reads TGCAGTGCTAGTATACTAGTGGGGCGCGAGCAGTACTTC.

This chain joins TRBV7-9 and TRBJ2-2, with D perhaps TRBD1 or TRBD2 (7 bases each). In germline, CDR1 is SEHNR, CDR2 FQNEAQ (reference sequence). The V and J ends lost 9 bases and 0 bases respectively, with 14 bases between them. This CDR3 comprises 15 residues. This CDR3 is CASQAGQTNTGELFF. In nucleotides, the CDR3 is TGTGCCAGTCAAGCGGGACAGACGAACACCGGGGAGCTGTTTTTT. Full variable domain (missing parts from reference TRBV7-9 and TRBJ2-2): DTGVSQNPRHKITKRGQNVTFRCDPISEHNRLYWYRQTLGQGPEFLTYFQNEAQLEKSRLLSDRFSAERPKGSFSTLEIQRTEQGDSAMYLCASQAGQTNTGELFFGEGSRLTVL.

This clonotype was recorded many times. This rearrangement joins TRBV14 to TRBJ2-7; D unclear. Looked up from germline, CDR1 is SGHDN and CDR2 is FVKESK. Trimming left V 5 bases short and J 4 bases short, with 12 bases between. CDR3 length: 13 residues. The CDR3 is CASSRRQGYEQYF. The CDR3, as DNA: TGTGCCAGCAGCAGAAGACAAGGTTACGAGCAGTACTTC.

This clonotype has more than one count but fewer than ten. The J gene is TRBJ2-1, the V gene TRBV12-5; 10 nucleotides align to TRBD1. V lost 6 bases to trimming and J lost 7 bases; unmatched junction nucleotides: 9. Germline V gene sequence: CDR1 LGHNT, CDR2 FRNRAP. The CDR3 length is 15 residues. The CDR3 sequence is CASGAGTGARNEQFF. The CDR3 coding sequence is TGTGCTAGTGGGGCCGGGACAGGGGCTCGGAATGAGCAGTTCTTC.

Ten or more counts support this clonotype. This sequence joins TRBV7-2 and TRBJ2-7; perhaps TRBD1 as D (6 bases). V gave up 2 bases and J gave up 1 base, with 9 bases separating them. The CDR3 has 14 residues. The germline V gene encodes CDR1 SGHTA and CDR2 FQGNSA. The CDR3 bases are TGTGCCAGCAGCTTACGGACAGTGTCCTACGAGCAGTACTTC. Amino acids: CASSLRTVSYEQYF.